These T cell receptor beta chains were read from a single sample in a study of blood T cell repertoires in COVID-19. The assay was immunoSEQ multiplex PCR, and TCRdb's table has in-frame clones only and misses some. The sample has more than 200,000 clones; around 87% are singletons. The sequencing sample was made of peripheral blood. All receptors come from a woman aged 60-75 years with COVID-19, enrolled during active disease. CDR3s include the opening cysteine and the closing phenylalanine or tryptophan. A D gene is named only where the DNA matches it firmly. The listing skips clone size in some rows; elsewhere it reads once, few, many or a size class.

TRBV15	-	-	TRBJ2-7	CATSRDLGDEQYF	TGTGCCACCAGCAGAGATCTCGGAGACGAGCAGTACTTC
TRBV24-1	-	-	TRBJ2-2	CATRTASNTGELFF	TGTGCCACACGGACAGCATCGAACACCGGGGAGCTGTTTTTT
TRBV10-3	-	TRBD1	TRBJ2-5	CAISESGQGGETQYF	TGTGCCATCAGTGAGTCCGGACAGGGCGGGGAGACCCAGTACTTC
TRBV7-2	-	TRBD2	TRBJ2-7	CASSSTPTTSGNYEQYF	TGTGCCAGCAGCTCAACACCTACGACTAGCGGGAACTACGAGCAGTACTTC
TRBV9	-	-	TRBJ1-1	CASSVVQGTEAFF	TGTGCCAGCAGCGTAGTCCAGGGGACTGAAGCTTTCTTT
TRBV10-3	-	-	TRBJ2-2	CAITDRLDRNTGELFF	TGTGCCATCACCGATAGACTAGATCGGAACACCGGGGAGCTGTTTTTT
TRBV5-1	-	-	TRBJ2-6	CASSLEARGPGANVLTF	TGCGCCAGCAGCTTGGAGGCCCGTGGGCCTGGGGCCAACGTCCTGACTTTC
TRBV28	-	-	TRBJ2-1	CASSPRPPGVSYNEQFF	TGTGCCAGCAGTCCCCGCCCGCCGGGAGTCTCCTACAATGAGCAGTTCTTC
TRBV19	-	-	TRBJ1-3	CASSSQGSSGNTIYF	TGTGCCAGTAGTTCCCAGGGCTCCTCTGGAAACACCATATATTTT
TRBV28	-	TRBD2	TRBJ2-1	CASSLLSRTSGTNEQFF	TGTGCCAGCAGTTTATTGTCTAGGACTAGCGGGACGAATGAGCAGTTCTTC
TRBV5-4	-	TRBD2	TRBJ2-1	CASSLPQRLAGVRGEQFF	TGTGCCAGCAGCTTGCCCCAGCGGCTAGCGGGGGTCAGGGGTGAGCAGTTCTTC
TRBV12-2	-	-	TRBJ1-6	CASRSPGTGIGAPLHF	TGTGCAAGTCGCTCACCGGGGACAGGGATCGGGGCACCCCTCCACTTT
TRBV18	-	TRBD1	TRBJ1-5	CASSPGTGTRNQPQHF	TGTGCCAGCTCACCTGGGACAGGGACTCGCAATCAGCCCCAGCATTTT
TRBV19	-	-	TRBJ2-1	CASSRGQHNEQFF	TGTGCCAGTAGCCGAGGACAGCACAATGAGCAGTTCTTC
TRBV9	-	TRBD1	TRBJ2-7	CASSVDSTGWHEQYF	TGTGCCAGCAGCGTAGACTCGACAGGGTGGCACGAGCAGTACTTC
TRBV14	-	TRBD2	TRBJ2-5	CASSQRQGLAGVETQYF	TGTGCCAGCAGCCAGCGTCAGGGACTAGCGGGAGTAGAGACCCAGTACTTC
TRBV27	few	-	TRBJ1-1	CASSLGQTRTEAFF	TGTGCCAGCAGTTTAGGACAAACCCGGACTGAAGCTTTCTTT
TRBV28	-	TRBD1	TRBJ1-1	CASSPPGQGATEAFF	TGTGCCAGCAGCCCGCCGGGACAGGGGGCAACTGAAGCTTTCTTT
TRBV11-2	-	TRBD2	TRBJ2-1	CASSPRDYSYNEQFF	TGTGCCAGCAGCCCCCGGGACTACTCCTACAATGAGCAGTTCTTC
TRBV20-1	-	-	TRBJ1-5	CSASGQNSNQPQHF	TGCAGTGCTAGTGGACAGAATAGCAATCAGCCCCAGCATTTT
TRBV11-2	-	-	TRBJ2-7	CASSPSRAGYEQYF	TGTGCCAGCAGCCCGTCCAGGGCCGGCTACGAGCAGTACTTC
TRBV21-1	-	-	TRBJ1-2	CASSPKQGGSVDGYTF	TGTGCCAGCAGCCCCAAACAGGGAGGGTCGGTCGATGGCTACACCTTC
TRBV10-3	once	TRBD1	TRBJ1-2	CAISESGGQGTYGYTF	TGTGCCATCAGTGAGTCGGGCGGACAGGGAACCTATGGCTACACCTTC
TRBV3-1/TRBV3-2	-	-	TRBJ1-6	CASSQGQPISNSPLHF	TGTGCCAGCAGCCAAGGCCAGCCAATTAGCAATTCACCCCTCCACTTT
TRBV12-3/TRBV12-4	-	-	TRBJ1-2	CASSLSRIYFF	TGTGCCAGCAGTTTGTCGAGAATCTACTTCTTC
TRBV30	-	-	TRBJ1-1	CAWSFVRGSTEAFF	TGTGCCTGGAGTTTTGTCAGGGGTTCCACTGAAGCTTTCTTT
TRBV3-1/TRBV3-2	-	-	TRBJ2-2	CASRTLESGELFF	TGTGCCAGCAGAACCCTCGAGAGCGGGGAGCTGTTTTTT
TRBV18	-	-	TRBJ1-5	CASSPWQDNQPQHF	TGTGCCAGCTCACCATGGCAGGACAATCAGCCCCAGCATTTT
TRBV6-4	-	-	TRBJ1-5	CASSDSSAQGIDQPQHF	TGTGCCAGCAGTGACTCTTCCGCCCAGGGAATAGATCAGCCCCAGCATTTT
TRBV19	-	TRBD1	TRBJ1-5	CASQTAGTADQPQHF	TGTGCCAGTCAAACTGCAGGGACAGCTGATCAGCCCCAGCATTTT
TRBV28	-	-	TRBJ1-2	CASSFPLYYGYTF	TGTGCCAGCAGTTTCCCCCTCTACTATGGCTACACCTTC
TRBV2	-	-	TRBJ2-2	CASSEFTAGNTGELFF	TGTGCCAGCAGTGAATTTACCGCAGGGAACACCGGGGAGCTGTTTTTT
TRBV20-1	-	TRBD1	TRBJ2-7	CSASSGQDYEQYF	TGCAGTGCTAGTTCCGGACAGGACTACGAGCAGTACTTC
TRBV6-4	-	-	TRBJ2-1	CATRPMATHVDEQFF	TGTGCCACCAGGCCCATGGCGACTCATGTGGATGAGCAGTTCTTC
TRBV5-1	-	TRBD1	TRBJ1-6	CASSLGQGAYSPLHF	TGCGCCAGCAGCTTGGGACAGGGGGCATACTCACCCCTCCACTTT
TRBV7-9	-	-	TRBJ1-2	CASSLALPGIAGGYGYTF	TGTGCCAGCAGCTTAGCTCTACCAGGAATCGCGGGGGGCTATGGCTACACCTTC
TRBV19	-	TRBD1	TRBJ1-2	CASTMGDRDYGYTF	TGTGCCAGTACCATGGGGGACAGGGACTATGGCTACACCTTC
TRBV11-2	-	TRBD2	TRBJ2-1	CASSPQRGSSYNEQFF	TGTGCCAGCAGCCCGCAGCGGGGGAGCTCCTACAATGAGCAGTTCTTC
TRBV9	-	-	TRBJ2-1	CASSPRGVEPWRASSYNEQFF	TGTGCCAGCAGCCCCCGGGGAGTAGAGCCCTGGAGGGCTAGCTCCTACAATGAGCAGTTCTTC
TRBV5-5	-	TRBD1	TRBJ2-3	CASSLGEGTGGADTQYF	TGTGCCAGCAGCTTGGGGGAGGGCACAGGGGGCGCAGATACGCAGTATTTT
TRBV19	-	TRBD1	TRBJ1-3	CASSLGQVGGNTIYF	TGTGCCAGTAGTTTGGGACAGGTCGGAGGAAACACCATATATTTT